This T cell receptor (beta chain) was obtained from a study of blood T cell repertoires in COVID-19. Study at large: Sample material is recorded as cDNA or gDNA derived from T cells, B-cell-depleted T cells, or PBMCs.

The assay was immunoSEQ multiplex PCR, and TCRdb's table has in-frame clones only and misses some. This table holds about 180,000 clones, 85% to 90% found once. Germline CDR1 reads SGDLS; CDR2 reads YYNGEE. The CDR3 runs to 16 residues. With V trimmed by 3 bases and J by 4 bases, 8 bases remained unmatched. This TCR was recovered from a woman in her 30s with active or convalescent COVID-19. Source material: peripheral blood. This chain joins TRBV9 and TRBJ1-3; 9 bases map to TRBD1. Here the CDR3 DNA reads TGTGCCAGCAGCGGGATGGGACAGGGCATGGGAAACACCATATATTTT. This translates into CASSGMGQGMGNTIYF.